This TCR beta chain appears in the sequencing data of a study of technical replicates of blood from a few donors. The repertoire was sequenced with immunoSEQ multiplex PCR; TCRdb's copy has only in-frame clones and lacks some. The data hold about 70,000 clones, with around 97% observed a single time. The sequence came from a human donor in good health. The sequenced material came from T cells isolated from PBMCs.

CDR3 sequence reads: CASSNEVLSSMNTEAFF. DNA for the CDR3: TGCGCCAGCAGTAACGAGGTTCTCTCCAGCATGAACACTGAAGCTTTCTTT. The rearrangement links TRBV5-1 to TRBJ1-1; no clear D gene. There are 17 residues in the CDR3. Germline V gene data show CDR1 as SGHRS and CDR2 as YFSETQ. The V end was cut by 5 bases, the J end by 0 bases, with 20 bases between.